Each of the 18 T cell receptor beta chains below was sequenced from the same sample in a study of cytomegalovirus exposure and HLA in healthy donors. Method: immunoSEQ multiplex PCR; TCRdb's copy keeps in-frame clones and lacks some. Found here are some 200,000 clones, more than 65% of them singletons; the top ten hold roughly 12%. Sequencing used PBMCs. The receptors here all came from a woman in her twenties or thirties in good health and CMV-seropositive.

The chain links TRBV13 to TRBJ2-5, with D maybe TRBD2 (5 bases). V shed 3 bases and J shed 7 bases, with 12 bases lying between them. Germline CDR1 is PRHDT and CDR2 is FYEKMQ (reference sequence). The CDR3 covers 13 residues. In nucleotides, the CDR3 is TGTGCCAGCAGCTTGGGCACTGAGGGGACCCAGTACTTC. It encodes CASSLGTEGTQYF.

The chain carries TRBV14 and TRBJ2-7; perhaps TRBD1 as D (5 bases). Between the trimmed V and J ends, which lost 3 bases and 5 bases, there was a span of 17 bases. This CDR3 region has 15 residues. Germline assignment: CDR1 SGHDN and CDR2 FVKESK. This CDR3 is CASSHRDRRAHEQYF. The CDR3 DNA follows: TGTGCCAGCAGCCACCGAGACAGACGTGCCCACGAGCAGTACTTC.

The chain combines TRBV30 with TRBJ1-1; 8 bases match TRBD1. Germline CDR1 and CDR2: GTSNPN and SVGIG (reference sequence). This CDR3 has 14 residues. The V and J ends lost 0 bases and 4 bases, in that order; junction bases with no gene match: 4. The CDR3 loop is CAWSVVTGVTEAFF. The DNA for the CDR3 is TGTGCCTGGAGTGTGGTGACAGGGGTCACTGAAGCTTTCTTT.

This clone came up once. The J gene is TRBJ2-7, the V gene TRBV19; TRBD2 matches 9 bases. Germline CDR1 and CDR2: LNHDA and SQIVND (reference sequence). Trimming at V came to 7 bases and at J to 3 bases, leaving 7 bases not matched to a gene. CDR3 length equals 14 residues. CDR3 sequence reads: CASMQETSGYEQYF. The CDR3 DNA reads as TGTGCCAGTATGCAAGAGACTAGCGGCTACGAGCAGTACTTC.

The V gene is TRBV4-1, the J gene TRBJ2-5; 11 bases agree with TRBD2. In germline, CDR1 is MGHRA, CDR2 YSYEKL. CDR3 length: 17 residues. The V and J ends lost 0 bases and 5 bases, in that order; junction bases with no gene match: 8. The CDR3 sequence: CASSQDWIAGGHETQYF. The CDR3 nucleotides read TGCGCCAGCAGCCAAGATTGGATAGCGGGAGGGCATGAGACCCAGTACTTC.

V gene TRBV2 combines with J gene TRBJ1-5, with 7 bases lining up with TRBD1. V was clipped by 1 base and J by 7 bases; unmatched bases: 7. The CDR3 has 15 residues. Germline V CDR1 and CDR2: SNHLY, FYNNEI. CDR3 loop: CASSEEGTANQPQHF. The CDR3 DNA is TGTGCCAGCAGTGAAGAGGGGACAGCAAACCAGCCCCAGCATTTT.

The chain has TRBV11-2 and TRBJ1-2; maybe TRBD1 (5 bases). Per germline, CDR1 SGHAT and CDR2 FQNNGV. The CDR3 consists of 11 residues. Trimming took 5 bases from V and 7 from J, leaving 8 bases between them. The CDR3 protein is CASSPGGGYTF. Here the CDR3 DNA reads TGTGCCAGCAGCCCCGGGGGTGGCTACACCTTC.

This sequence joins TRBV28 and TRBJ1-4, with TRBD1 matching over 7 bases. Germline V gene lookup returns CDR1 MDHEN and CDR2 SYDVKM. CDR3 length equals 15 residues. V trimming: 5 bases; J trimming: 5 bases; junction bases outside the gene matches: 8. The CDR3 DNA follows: TGTGCCAGCAGTGCCGGGACAGCGATAAATGAAAAACTGTTTTTT. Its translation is CASSAGTAINEKLFF.

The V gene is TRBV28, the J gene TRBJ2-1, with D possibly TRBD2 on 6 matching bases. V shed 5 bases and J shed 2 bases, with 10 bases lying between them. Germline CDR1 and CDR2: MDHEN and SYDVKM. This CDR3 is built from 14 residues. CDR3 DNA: TGTGCCAGCAGTCTAAGCGGGCCCTACAATGAGCAGTTCTTC. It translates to CASSLSGPYNEQFF.

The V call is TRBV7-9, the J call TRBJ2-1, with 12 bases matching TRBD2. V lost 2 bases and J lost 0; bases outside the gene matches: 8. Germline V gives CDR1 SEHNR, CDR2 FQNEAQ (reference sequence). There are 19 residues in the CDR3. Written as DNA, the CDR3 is TGTGCCAGCAGCTTACGTCCACTAGCGGGAGGCAGCTCCTACAATGAGCAGTTCTTC. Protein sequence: CASSLRPLAGGSSYNEQFF.

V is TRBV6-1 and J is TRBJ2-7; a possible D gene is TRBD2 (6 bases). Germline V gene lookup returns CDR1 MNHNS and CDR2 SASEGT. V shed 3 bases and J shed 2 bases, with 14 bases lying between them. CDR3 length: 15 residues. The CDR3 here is CASSEVGSKPYEQYF. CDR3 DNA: TGTGCCAGCAGTGAGGTCGGGAGTAAGCCCTACGAGCAGTACTTC.

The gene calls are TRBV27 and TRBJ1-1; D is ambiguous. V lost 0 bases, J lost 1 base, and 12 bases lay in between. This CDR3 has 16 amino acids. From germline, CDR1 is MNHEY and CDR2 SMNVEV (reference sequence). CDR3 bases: TGTGCCAGCAGTTTATCGAGGTTGGCGAGGAACACTGAAGCTTTCTTT. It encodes CASSLSRLARNTEAFF.

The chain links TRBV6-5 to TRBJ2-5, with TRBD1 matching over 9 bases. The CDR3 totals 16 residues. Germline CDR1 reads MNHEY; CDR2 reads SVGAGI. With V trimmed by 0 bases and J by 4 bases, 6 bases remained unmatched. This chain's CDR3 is CASSYSRTGGGETQYF. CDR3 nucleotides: TGTGCCAGCAGTTACTCGAGAACAGGGGGCGGAGAGACCCAGTACTTC.

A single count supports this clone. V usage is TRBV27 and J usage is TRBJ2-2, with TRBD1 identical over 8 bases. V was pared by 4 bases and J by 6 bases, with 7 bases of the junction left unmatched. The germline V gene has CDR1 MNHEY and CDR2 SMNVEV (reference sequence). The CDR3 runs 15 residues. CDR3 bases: TGTGCCAGCAGTTACACCGGGACAGGTTCCGGGGAGCTGTTTTTT. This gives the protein CASSYTGTGSGELFF.

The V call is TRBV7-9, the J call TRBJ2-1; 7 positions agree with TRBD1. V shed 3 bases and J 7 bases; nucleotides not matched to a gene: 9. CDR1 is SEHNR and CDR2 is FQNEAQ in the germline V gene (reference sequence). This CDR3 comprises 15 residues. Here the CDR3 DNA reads TGTGCCAGCAGCTTCTCGGCAGGGGGTTGGAATGAGCAGTTCTTC. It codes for CASSFSAGGWNEQFF.

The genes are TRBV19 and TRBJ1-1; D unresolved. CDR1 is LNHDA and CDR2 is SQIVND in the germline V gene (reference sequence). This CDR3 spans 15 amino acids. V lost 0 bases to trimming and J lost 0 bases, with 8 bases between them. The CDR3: CASSIDQNMNTEAFF. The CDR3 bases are TGTGCCAGTAGTATAGATCAGAATATGAACACTGAAGCTTTCTTT. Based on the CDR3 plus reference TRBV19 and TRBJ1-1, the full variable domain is DGGITQSPKYLFRKEGQNVTLSCEQNLNHDAMYWYRQDPGQGLRLIYYSQIVNDFQKGDIAEGYSVSREKKESFPLTVTSAQKNPTAFYLCASSIDQNMNTEAFFGQGTRLTVV.

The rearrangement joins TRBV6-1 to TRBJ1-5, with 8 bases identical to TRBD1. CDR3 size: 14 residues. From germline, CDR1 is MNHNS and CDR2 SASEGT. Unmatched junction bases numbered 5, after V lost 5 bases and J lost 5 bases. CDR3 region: CASSWDRTYQPQHF. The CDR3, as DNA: TGTGCCAGCAGTTGGGACAGGACATATCAGCCCCAGCATTTT.

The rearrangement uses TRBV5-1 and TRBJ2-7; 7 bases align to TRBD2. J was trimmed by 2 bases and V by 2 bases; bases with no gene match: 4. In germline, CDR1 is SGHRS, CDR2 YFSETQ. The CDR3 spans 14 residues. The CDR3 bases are TGCGCCAGCAGCTTTTCTAGCGGAGCCTACGAGCAGTACTTC. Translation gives CASSFSSGAYEQYF.